A single sample is the source of the 21 T cell receptor beta chains below, sequenced in a study of T cells in Graves' hyperthyroidism and ophthalmopathy. Amplified TCR beta CDR3 regions came from RNA transcripts. The HTBI primer set was used in a first-round RT-PCR of the TCR CDR3. In TCRdb, the multiplex PCR reads were re-called with MiXCR into one record per CDR3 protein. The data contain under 400,000 distinct CDR3 sequences, roughly 13% of them singletons. Sequencing used blood. These receptors were taken from a woman aged 18-35 years with Graves' hyperthyroidism.

The CDR3 here is CASSDETGPNGYTF. The CDR3 DNA reads as TGTGCCAGCAGTGACGAGACAGGGCCTAATGGCTACACCTTC. The chain combines TRBV2 with TRBJ1-2; 7 nucleotides match TRBD1. Germline values: CDR1 SNHLY, CDR2 FYNNEI. Trimming took 3 bases from V and 6 from J; bases not matched to a gene: 7. This CDR3 has 14 residues. The variable domain in full, completed from reference TRBV2 and TRBJ1-2, reads EPEVTQTPSHQVTQMGQEVILRCVPISNHLYFYWYRQILGQKVEFLVSFYNNEISEKSEIFDDQFSVERPDGSNFTLKIRSTKLEDSAMYFCASSDETGPNGYTFGSGTRLTVV.

This clonotype was recorded many times. The chain combines TRBV30 with TRBJ2-1, with TRBD1 matching over 7 bases. This CDR3 is built from 12 residues. From germline, CDR1 is GTSNPN and CDR2 SVGIG (reference sequence). Trimming took 4 bases from V and 7 from J; bases not matched to a gene: 4. Here the CDR3 reads CAWNRGPNEQFF. In DNA, the CDR3 is TGTGCCTGGAACAGGGGTCCGAATGAGCAGTTCTTC. Using reference TRBV30 and TRBJ2-1 for the parts outside the CDR3, the full variable domain is SQTIHQWPATLVQPVGSPLSLECTVEGTSNPNLYWYRQAAGRGLQLLFYSVGIGQISSEVPQNLSASRPQDRQFILSSKKLLLSDSGFYLCAWNRGPNEQFFGPGTRLTVL.

This clonotype has a count of ten or more. The chain combines TRBV10-3 with TRBJ1-2; D gene uncertain. V dropped 7 bases and J dropped 4 bases, with 10 bases sitting between them. Germline CDR1 and CDR2: ENHRY and SYGVKD. The CDR3 runs to 12 residues. The CDR3 coding sequence is TGTGCCATCACCGACGGAGCCTATGGCTACACCTTC. It yields the protein CAITDGAYGYTF.

The chain is built from TRBV7-2 and TRBJ2-2; TRBD2 agrees at 10 bases. V gave up 5 bases and J gave up 1 base; unmatched junction bases: 4. This CDR3 is built from 16 residues. Germline V gene data show CDR1 as SGHTA and CDR2 as FQGNSA. The CDR3 DNA sequence: TGTGCCAGCAGCCGGACTAGCGGAGTGAACACCGGGGAGCTGTTTTTT. Its translation: CASSRTSGVNTGELFF.

The chain couples TRBV11-1 to TRBJ1-1, with a possible D match to TRBD1 (5 bases). Germline lookup yields CDR1 SGHAT and CDR2 FQDESV (reference sequence). The CDR3 length is 12 residues. V was shortened by 5 bases and J by 5 bases, with 9 bases between the two germline ends. The CDR3 coding sequence is TGTGCCAGCAGCGGTTGGGGGACTGAAGCTTTCTTT. This translates into CASSGWGTEAFF.

The V gene is TRBV20-1, the J gene TRBJ2-1, with TRBD2 matching over 7 bases. V was clipped by 5 bases and J by 7 bases; unmatched bases: 11. The CDR3 has 14 residues. Germline CDR1 and CDR2: DFQATT and SNEGSKA (reference sequence). The chain's CDR3 is CSALREGRGNEQFF. The CDR3, as DNA: TGCAGTGCTTTGAGGGAGGGCCGAGGGAATGAGCAGTTCTTC.

This clonotype was observed many times. CDR3 DNA sequence: TGCAGTGCTAGAGATCGTACTAGCCAGAGGGTCGGTGAGCAGTTCTTC. As protein: CSARDRTSQRVGEQFF. The chain links TRBV20-1 to TRBJ2-1, with D perhaps matching TRBD2 (6 bases). Germline V gene sequence: CDR1 DFQATT, CDR2 SNEGSKA (reference sequence). This CDR3 region has 16 residues. Trimming stripped 0 bases from V and 9 bases from J, with 21 bases between.

This clonotype was found many times. The chain employs TRBV3-1 and TRBJ1-1, with no clear D. Germline V gene lookup returns CDR1 LGHDT and CDR2 YNNKEL (reference sequence). The V and J ends lost 0 bases and 3 bases respectively, with 8 bases between them. CDR3 length: 14 residues. This CDR3 reads CASSQELGDTEAFF. The CDR3 DNA is TGTGCCAGCAGCCAAGAGCTGGGCGACACTGAAGCTTTCTTT.

Worth noting for this clonotype: The junction and the germline gene differ at one end; a read error may be behind it. The chain links TRBV4-1 to TRBJ1-2, with D possibly being TRBD1 (6 bases). This CDR3 comprises 15 residues. Germline values: CDR1 MGHRA, CDR2 YSYEKL. This chain's CDR3 is CASSQEQGTNHGYTF. The CDR3 DNA sequence: TGCGCCAGCAGCCAAGAACAGGGAACTAACCATGGCTACACCTTC.

This clonotype was seen ten or more times. The chain combines TRBV6-1 with TRBJ1-1; possible D gene TRBD1, 5 bases. Trimming shortened V by 6 bases and J by 7 bases, and 15 bases separated the two germline ends. Germline V CDR1 and CDR2: MNHNS, SASEGT. The CDR3 loop spans 13 amino acids. The CDR3 loop reads CASSLGEGGEAFF. The CDR3 nucleotides are TGTGCCAGCAGCCTGGGGGAGGGCGGTGAAGCTTTCTTT.

In this sample, this clonotype turned up many times. CDR3 sequence reads: CATSGVSTSTDTQYF. As DNA, the CDR3 is TGTGCCACCAGTGGGGTCAGCACTAGCACAGATACGCAGTATTTT. The V gene is TRBV24-1, the J gene TRBJ2-3; D gene ambiguous. V dropped 5 bases and J dropped 0 bases, with 11 bases sitting between them. This CDR3 comprises 15 residues. Per germline, CDR1 KGHDR and CDR2 SFDVKD.

In its sample, this clonotype was seen many times. The chain carries TRBV5-1 and TRBJ2-1; 7 positions match TRBD2. Per the germline V gene, CDR1 is SGHRS and CDR2 is YFSETQ. V shed 0 bases and J 7 bases; nucleotides not matched to a gene: 4. The CDR3 contains 14 residues. Here the CDR3 reads CASSLEWGGNEQFF. CDR3 nucleotide sequence: TGCGCCAGCAGCTTGGAATGGGGGGGAAATGAGCAGTTCTTC.

This clonotype was counted many times. V and J are TRBV7-9 and TRBJ1-6; D possibly corresponds to TRBD1 (6 bases). Per the germline V gene, CDR1 is SEHNR and CDR2 is FQNEAQ (reference sequence). The CDR3 runs to 14 residues. With 5 bases removed from V and 7 bases from J, the gap between germline ends came to 12 bases. DNA of the CDR3: TGTGCCAGCAGCGCAGACAGGTTAAATTCACCCCTCCACTTT. It specifies CASSADRLNSPLHF.

V gene TRBV30 combines with J gene TRBJ1-1; 7 bases align to TRBD1. Trimming cost V 8 bases and J 1 base; bases outside gene matches: 7. Germline loops: CDR1 GTSNPN, CDR2 SVGIG (reference sequence). CDR3 length equals 13 residues. For the CDR3, the DNA is TGTGCCGGAAACAGGGGAACGAACACTGAAGCTTTCTTT. Its translation is CAGNRGTNTEAFF. Filled out from reference TRBV30 and TRBJ1-1, the complete variable domain reads SQTIHQWPATLVQPVGSPLSLECTVEGTSNPNLYWYRQAAGRGLQLLFYSVGIGQISSEVPQNLSASRPQDRQFILSSKKLLLSDSGFYLCAGNRGTNTEAFFGQGTRLTVV.

This clonotype has just a few counts. V usage is TRBV29-1 and J usage is TRBJ2-3; tentatively, D is TRBD2 (7 bases). V lost 6 bases and J 1 base, leaving 26 bases between the germline ends. Germline V lookup: CDR1 SQVTM, CDR2 ANQGSEA. The CDR3 spans 18 residues. This chain's CDR3 is CSVSWAQGRGGGTDTQYF. CDR3 DNA: TGCAGCGTCTCGTGGGCGCAGGGGAGGGGAGGGGGCACAGATACGCAGTATTTT.

Points on this clonotype: A much larger clone differs by one base, so this may be a read error. The CDR3 nucleotides read TGCGCCAGCACCGAGTGGAGGAGAGCAGATACGCAGTATTTT. Amino acids: CASTEWRRADTQYF. The rearrangement links TRBV5-1 to TRBJ2-3; a possible D gene is TRBD2 (5 bases). Trimming pared 6 bases from V and 4 bases from J, leaving 15 bases between. The CDR3 consists of 14 residues. CDR1 is SGHRS and CDR2 is YFSETQ in the germline V gene.

This clonotype was seen more than once but under ten times. The chain links TRBV6-6 to TRBJ2-7, with D possibly TRBD1 on 6 matching bases. The V end lost 2 bases, the J end lost 3 bases, and 29 bases lay between the germline ends. Germline assignment: CDR1 MNHNY and CDR2 SVGAGI (reference sequence). This CDR3 is 20 amino acids long. Here the CDR3 DNA reads TGTGCCAGCAGTTACGCAGCAGGGGTTAGGGACGGTGAAGTCTTCTACGAGCAGTACTTC. Its protein product is CASSYAAGVRDGEVFYEQYF.

Many counts were recorded for this clonotype. V gene TRBV7-2 combines with J gene TRBJ1-5, with D perhaps TRBD1 (5 bases). This CDR3 has 14 amino acids. The V gene lost 5 bases and the J gene lost 2 bases, with 10 bases spanning the gap. Germline CDR1 SGHTA, CDR2 FQGNSA. CDR3 coding DNA: TGTGCCAGCAGCCAAGTAGGGGGCAATCAGCCCCAGCATTTT. Its translation: CASSQVGGNQPQHF.

The CDR3 loop is CASSLSRDRVTGGANVLTF. The CDR3 nucleotides are TGTGCCAGCAGCTTGTCTCGGGACAGAGTAACCGGGGGGGCCAACGTCCTGACTTTC. The chain combines TRBV11-2 with TRBJ2-6, with 7 bases lining up with TRBD1. V was pared by 3 bases and J by 4 bases, with 15 bases of the junction left unmatched. Looked up from germline, CDR1 is SGHAT and CDR2 is FQNNGV. This CDR3 is 19 amino acids long.

This clonotype was counted ten times or more. This sequence joins TRBV30 and TRBJ2-3, with TRBD1 identical over 8 bases. CDR1 is GTSNPN and CDR2 is SVGIG in the germline V gene (reference sequence). The CDR3 sequence is 14 residues long. After removal of 5 bases from V and 4 bases from J, the junction contained 8 bases not matched to a gene. CDR3 sequence (DNA): TGTGCCTGGGCCCAGGGGGCGTACCCAGATACGCAGTATTTT. Protein product: CAWAQGAYPDTQYF.

This clonotype was seen at least ten times. This chain joins TRBV27 and TRBJ2-6; 8 positions agree with TRBD1. J gave up 1 base and V 5 bases, and 10 bases lay outside the gene matches. This CDR3 is built from 18 residues. Germline V CDR1 and CDR2: MNHEY, SMNVEV (reference sequence). This CDR3 reads CASSPYGTGDSGANVLTF. For the CDR3, the DNA is TGTGCCAGCAGTCCATACGGGACAGGCGATTCTGGGGCCAACGTCCTGACTTTC.